This TCR beta chain was captured in a study of blood T cell repertoires in COVID-19. Study-wide background: The study drew acute and convalescent COVID-19 samples from the United States, Italy and Spain. T cells, B-cell-depleted T cells, or PBMCs supplied cDNA or gDNA.

The CDR3 spans 14 residues. V was clipped by 5 bases and J by 8 bases; unmatched bases: 8. The germline gives CDR1 MNHEY, CDR2 SVGAGI. By share of the sample, this clone is medium-sized. In the original processing: Scientists estimated how many nucleated cells there were by amplifying reference gene primers. Only in-frame clones appear in the TCRdb table, and some are missing; sequencing was by immunoSEQ multiplex PCR. That table is the source of V, J and clone size, and D and trimming were worked out from the DNA. This table has 100,000 to 150,000 clones, 85% appearing once. Source material: peripheral blood. The chain recombines TRBV6-5 with TRBJ1-5; 8 nucleotides agree with TRBD1. The TCR comes from a woman at least 80 years old with acute or convalescent COVID-19. This CDR3 reads CASSPDRGVEPQHF. CDR3 DNA: TGTGCCAGCAGTCCCGACAGGGGCGTGGAGCCCCAGCATTTT.